The following is a T cell receptor (beta chain) sequence with its context. Just one base apart from a much larger clone, this may be a read error. The data are from a study of blood T cell repertoires in COVID-19. Background on the study: The samples span acute and convalescent COVID-19 from the United States, Italy and Spain. The cDNA or gDNA used as material had been derived from T cells, B-cell-depleted T cells, or PBMCs.

Per the authors' pipeline: Scientists estimated how many nucleated cells there were by amplifying reference gene primers. Profiled with immunoSEQ multiplex PCR; TCRdb holds only in-frame clones, not every one. The V and J calls and the clone size are those of that table, but D and trimming were determined from the DNA. The sample gives a few hundred thousand clones, 86% of which show up once; over 7.5% is in the top ten. This TCR derives from a man aged 35 to 55 who had recovered from COVID-19. The sequenced sample was peripheral blood.

The CDR3 region is CASSPEAYEQYF. The DNA of the CDR3 is TGTGCCAGCAGTCCCGAGGCGTACGAGCAGTACTTC. The chain combines TRBV7-2 with TRBJ2-7; D is uncertain. The CDR3 has 12 amino acids. V dropped 6 bases and J dropped 4 bases, with 10 bases sitting between them. CDR1 and CDR2 (germline): SGHTA, FQGNSA.